One sample yielded the 26 T cell receptor beta chains listed below, sequenced in a study of blood T cell repertoires in COVID-19. Clones were sequenced by immunoSEQ multiplex PCR, and TCRdb holds only the in-frame ones, with some missing. The sample lists over 150,000 clones, roughly 86% occurring once. The sample comprised peripheral blood. All receptors come from a woman aged 55-69 years who had recovered from COVID-19.

The rearrangement joins TRBV3-1 (or the pseudogene TRBV3-2) to TRBJ2-3; 8 bases match TRBD2. This CDR3 has 13 amino acids. V shed 1 base, J shed 7 bases, and the junction held 1 base outside the gene matches. Germline lookup yields CDR1 LGHDT and CDR2 YNNKEL (reference sequence). The CDR3 DNA reads TGTGCCAGCAGCCAAGCGGGGGGGAATACGCAGTATTTT. It yields the protein CASSQAGGNTQYF.

V is TRBV7-2 and J is TRBJ2-1, with TRBD2 identical over 10 bases. V dropped 2 bases and J dropped 8; count of bases not matched to a gene: 6. The length of the CDR3 is 15 residues. Germline assignment: CDR1 SGHTA and CDR2 FQGNSA. CDR3 residues: CASSLQRGGHYEQFF. The CDR3 DNA is TGTGCCAGCAGCTTACAGCGGGGGGGCCATTATGAGCAGTTCTTC.

The CDR3 nucleotides read TGTGCCAGCAGCCAAGAGATAAGGGGCACTTTCCCCTACGAGCAGTACTTC. This translates into CASSQEIRGTFPYEQYF. The V gene is TRBV3-1 (or the pseudogene TRBV3-2), the J gene TRBJ2-7; D may be TRBD1 (5 bases). Trimming removed 0 bases from V and 2 bases from J, with 17 bases in between. Germline assignment: CDR1 LGHDT and CDR2 YNNKEL (reference sequence). This CDR3 has 17 residues.

DNA for the CDR3: TGTGCCAGCAGTGTTGTCTTTGGCACCTACAATGAGCAGTTCTTC. Protein: CASSVVFGTYNEQFF. The V and J genes are TRBV7-2 and TRBJ2-1; D gene uncertain. V was cut by 6 bases and J by 2 bases, with 14 bases left in between. The CDR3 is 15 residues long. Germline CDR1 and CDR2: SGHTA and FQGNSA.

The chain carries TRBV6-4 and TRBJ1-1; D ambiguous. The CDR3 spans 14 residues. CDR1 and CDR2 (germline): MRHNA, SNTAGT. The germline V and J ends were trimmed by 2 bases and 4 bases, with 11 bases remaining between them. The CDR3 DNA follows: TGTGCCAGCAGTGACCGGGAAAAGGGCACTGAAGCTTTCTTT. It is translated as CASSDREKGTEAFF.

The rearrangement uses TRBV4-2 and TRBJ2-5; 14 nucleotides line up with TRBD2. Germline CDR1 LGHNA, CDR2 YNFKEQ. The CDR3 runs to 18 residues. J gave up 5 bases and V 0 bases, and 8 bases lay outside the gene matches. DNA of the CDR3: TGTGCCAGCAGCCAAGACGGACTAGCGGGGGGCCTCGGGGAGACCCAGTACTTC. Translation gives CASSQDGLAGGLGETQYF.

The chain joins TRBV5-1 to TRBJ2-2; 9 nucleotides agree with TRBD1. Unmatched junction bases numbered 1, after V lost 1 base and J lost 0 bases. The germline V gene encodes CDR1 SGHRS and CDR2 YFSETQ. CDR3 length equals 16 residues. The CDR3 protein is CASSLWDRANTGELFF. The DNA of the CDR3 is TGCGCCAGCAGCTTGTGGGACAGGGCGAACACCGGGGAGCTGTTTTTT.

The chain is built from TRBV27 and TRBJ1-6; D may be TRBD1 (5 bases). The CDR3 covers 16 residues. Germline CDR1 reads MNHEY; CDR2 reads SMNVEV (reference sequence). V was shortened by 4 bases and J by 6 bases, with 16 bases between the two germline ends. The CDR3 spells CASSSWGSGGNSPLHF. The CDR3 nucleotides read TGTGCCAGCAGTTCCTGGGGGAGCGGGGGTAATTCACCCCTCCACTTT.

This clone has a single count. The J gene is TRBJ1-2, the V gene TRBV7-9, with 7 nucleotides matching TRBD1. Germline CDR1 SEHNR, CDR2 FQNEAQ (reference sequence). With V trimmed by 5 bases and J by 7 bases, 7 bases remained unmatched. The CDR3 sequence is 13 residues long. The CDR3 loop reads CASSGRQGFGYTF. As DNA, the CDR3 is TGTGCCAGCAGCGGGAGACAGGGCTTTGGCTACACCTTC. Supplemented by reference TRBV7-9 and TRBJ1-2, the full variable domain reads DTGVSQNPRHKITKRGQNVTFRCDPISEHNRLYWYRQTLGQGPEFLTYFQNEAQLEKSRLLSDRFSAERPKGSFSTLEIQRTEQGDSAMYLCASSGRQGFGYTFGSGTRLTVV.

This sequence joins TRBV18 and TRBJ1-1; D is perhaps TRBD1 (5 bases). This CDR3 spans 15 amino acids. CDR1 is KGHSH and CDR2 is LQKENI in the germline V gene. With 3 bases removed from V and 1 base from J, the gap between germline ends came to 12 bases. The CDR3 protein is CASSPQAGPNTEAFF. CDR3 nucleotide sequence: TGTGCCAGCTCACCCCAGGCAGGGCCGAACACTGAAGCTTTCTTT.

The chain links TRBV5-4 to TRBJ1-2; D is perhaps TRBD1 (5 bases). V was shortened by 1 base and J by 8 bases, with 12 bases between the two germline ends. The CDR3 has 13 residues. The germline CDR1 and CDR2 sequences are SGHNT and YYREEE (reference sequence). The CDR3 region is CASSLLGGRGYTF. The DNA of the CDR3 is TGTGCCAGCAGCTTGTTGGGGGGTAGGGGCTACACCTTC.

The chain has TRBV5-8 and TRBJ2-7, with 8 bases matching TRBD1. With V trimmed by 1 base and J by 3 bases, 6 bases remained unmatched. Per the germline V gene, CDR1 is SGHTS and CDR2 is YDEGEE. The length of the CDR3 is 15 residues. In nucleotides, the CDR3 is TGTGCCAGCAGCTTGCCGACAGGGGACCGCTACGAGCAGTACTTC. It encodes CASSLPTGDRYEQYF. Based on the CDR3 plus reference TRBV5-8 and TRBJ2-7, the full variable domain is EAGVTQSPTHLIKTRGQQATLRCSPISGHTSVYWYQQALGLGLQFLLWYDEGEERNRGNFPPRFSGRQFPNYSSELNVNALELEDSALYLCASSLPTGDRYEQYFGPGTRLTVT.

The chain uses TRBV24-1 and TRBJ1-2, with TRBD1 matching over 8 bases. Germline loops: CDR1 KGHDR, CDR2 SFDVKD. Trimming removed 1 base from V and 5 bases from J; junction bases left unmatched: 8. The CDR3 runs to 16 residues. The CDR3 DNA follows: TGTGCCACCAGTGATTTCGCAGGGGGCGGTGTGTATGGCTACACCTTC. Translated: CATSDFAGGGVYGYTF.

The genes are TRBV7-6 and TRBJ2-5; TRBD2 aligns across 7 bases. Germline values: CDR1 SGHVS, CDR2 FNYEAQ. V lost 5 bases to trimming and J lost 1 base; unmatched junction nucleotides: 4. The CDR3 runs to 14 residues. The CDR3 DNA is TGTGCCAGCAGCGGACTAGGGGTCCAAGAGACCCAGTACTTC. This codes for CASSGLGVQETQYF.

This chain connects TRBV18 to TRBJ1-6; D is possibly TRBD1 (5 bases). The germline CDR1 and CDR2 sequences are KGHSH and LQKENI. Trimming removed 4 bases at V and 7 bases at J, with 17 bases between. This CDR3 contains 16 residues. DNA for the CDR3: TGTGCCAGCTCACATCCTTCGCAGGGATCCAATTCACCCCTCCACTTT. Its translation: CASSHPSQGSNSPLHF. Based on the CDR3 plus reference TRBV18 and TRBJ1-6, the full variable domain is NAGVMQNPRHLVRRRGQEARLRCSPMKGHSHVYWYRQLPEEGLKFMVYLQKENIIDESGMPKERFSAEFPKEGPSILRIQQVVRGDSAAYFCASSHPSQGSNSPLHFGNGTRLTVT.

This clone was recorded a few times. The chain joins TRBV6-4 to TRBJ1-2; 8 bases line up with TRBD1. The V gene end was trimmed by 5 bases and the J gene end by 3 bases; junction bases not matched to a gene: 14. From germline, CDR1 is MRHNA and CDR2 SNTAGT. This CDR3 has 17 residues. CDR3 nucleotides: TGTGCCAGCAGTTTTACGCTTAGCCAGGGGGCGTACTATGGCTACACCTTC. Its translation is CASSFTLSQGAYYGYTF.

The rearrangement links TRBV5-1 to TRBJ2-7, with TRBD2 matching over 7 bases. V shed 4 bases, J shed 5 bases, and the junction held 9 bases outside the gene matches. The CDR3 consists of 14 residues. Germline V lookup: CDR1 SGHRS, CDR2 YFSETQ. The CDR3 coding sequence is TGCGCCAGCAGCATGGGGGGAGGGCGCGACGAGCAGTACTTC. This encodes CASSMGGGRDEQYF.

The J gene is TRBJ1-2, the V gene TRBV5-1; D ambiguous. V lost 0 bases, J lost 0 bases, and 9 bases lay in between. The CDR3 extends over 15 amino acids. Germline CDR1 SGHRS, CDR2 YFSETQ. This CDR3 is CASSLEWPTNYGYTF. For the CDR3, the DNA is TGCGCCAGCAGCTTGGAGTGGCCCACTAACTATGGCTACACCTTC.

The count of this clone is one. The chain carries TRBV4-1 and TRBJ1-2; a weak D match, TRBD1 (6 bases). The germline gives CDR1 MGHRA, CDR2 YSYEKL. This CDR3 contains 14 residues. With 2 bases removed from V and 5 bases from J, the gap between germline ends came to 12 bases. The CDR3 loop is CASSQHRTDYGYTF. As DNA, the CDR3 is TGCGCCAGCAGCCAACACCGGACAGATTATGGCTACACCTTC.

The chain joins TRBV5-8 to TRBJ2-2; D is unclear. The CDR3 length is 14 residues. Germline V lookup: CDR1 SGHTS, CDR2 YDEGEE. V gave up 5 bases and J gave up 2 bases, with 10 bases separating them. CDR3 in amino acids: CASRGRLNTGELFF. The CDR3, as DNA: TGTGCCAGCAGGGGCCGATTAAACACCGGGGAGCTGTTTTTT.

V usage is TRBV6-5 and J usage is TRBJ2-7; TRBD1 matches at 10 bases. J was trimmed by 4 bases and V by 6 bases; bases with no gene match: 6. CDR3 length: 14 amino acids. Germline-derived CDR1 and CDR2 are MNHEY and SVGAGI. The CDR3 DNA sequence: TGTGCCAGCAGGATACCGGGACAGGGGTACGAGCAGTACTTC. Its protein product is CASRIPGQGYEQYF.

V gene TRBV7-8 combines with J gene TRBJ1-2; maybe TRBD1 (6 bases). V gave up 5 bases and J gave up 9 bases, with 19 bases separating them. CDR1 and CDR2 from the germline V gene are SGHVS and FQNEAQ. This CDR3 spans 14 amino acids. Written as DNA, the CDR3 is TGTGCCAGCAGCGTAGGGACACCGGTTGCAAGCTACACCTTC. Its translation: CASSVGTPVASYTF.

The CDR3 region has the DNA TGTGCCAGCAGGCGGGACACCGGGGAGCTGTTTTTT. Protein: CASRRDTGELFF. The rearrangement uses TRBV7-8 and TRBJ2-2; maybe TRBD2 (5 bases). The CDR3 totals 12 residues. V dropped 6 bases and J dropped 3 bases, with 5 bases sitting between them. Germline V CDR1 and CDR2: SGHVS, FQNEAQ.

The chain combines TRBV3-1 (or the pseudogene TRBV3-2) with TRBJ1-1; 8 positions match TRBD1. CDR1 and CDR2 from the germline V gene are LGHDT and YNNKEL (reference sequence). V trimming: 2 bases; J trimming: 4 bases; junction bases outside the gene matches: 3. There are 14 residues in the CDR3. The chain's CDR3 is CASSQQGAATEAFF. In DNA form, the CDR3 reads TGTGCCAGCAGCCAACAGGGGGCGGCCACTGAAGCTTTCTTT.

The rearrangement joins TRBV6-4 to TRBJ2-1, with 7 bases identical to TRBD1. The CDR3 is 14 amino acids. V lost 3 bases to trimming and J lost 7 bases; unmatched junction nucleotides: 6. The germline V gene has CDR1 MRHNA and CDR2 SNTAGT. CDR3 region: CASSETGEWNEQFF. For the CDR3, the DNA is TGTGCCAGCAGTGAAACAGGGGAATGGAATGAGCAGTTCTTC.

This clone has more than one count but fewer than ten. The CDR3 here is CASSLMQGRTTGELFF. In nucleotides, the CDR3 is TGTGCCAGCAGCTTGATGCAGGGTCGGACCACCGGGGAGCTGTTTTTT. The chain has TRBV5-5 and TRBJ2-2, with D perhaps TRBD1 (5 bases). The CDR3 runs 16 residues. Germline CDR1 SGHKS, CDR2 YYEKEE (reference sequence). The V gene lost 1 base and the J gene lost 4 bases, with 14 bases spanning the gap.